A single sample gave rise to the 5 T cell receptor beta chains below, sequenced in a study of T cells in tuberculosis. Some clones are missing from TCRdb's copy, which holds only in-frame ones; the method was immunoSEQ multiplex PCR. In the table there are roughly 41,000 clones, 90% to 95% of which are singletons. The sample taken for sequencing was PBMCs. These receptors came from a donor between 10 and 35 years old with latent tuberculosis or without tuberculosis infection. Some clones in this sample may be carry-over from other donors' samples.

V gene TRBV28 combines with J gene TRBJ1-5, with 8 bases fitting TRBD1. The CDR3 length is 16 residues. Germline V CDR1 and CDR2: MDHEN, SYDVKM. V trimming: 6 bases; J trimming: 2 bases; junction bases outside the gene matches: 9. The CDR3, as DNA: TGTGCCAGCAGGCTTGGTGGGACAGGTGGCAATCAGCCCCAGCATTTT. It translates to CASRLGGTGGNQPQHF.

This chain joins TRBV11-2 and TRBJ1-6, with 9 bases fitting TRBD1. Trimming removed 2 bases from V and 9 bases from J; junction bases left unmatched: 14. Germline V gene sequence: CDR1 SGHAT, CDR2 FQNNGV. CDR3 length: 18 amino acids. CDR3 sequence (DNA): TGTGCCAGCAGCTTATTTGGGGACAGGGAAAAATTTAGTTCACCCCTCCACTTT. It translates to CASSLFGDREKFSSPLHF.

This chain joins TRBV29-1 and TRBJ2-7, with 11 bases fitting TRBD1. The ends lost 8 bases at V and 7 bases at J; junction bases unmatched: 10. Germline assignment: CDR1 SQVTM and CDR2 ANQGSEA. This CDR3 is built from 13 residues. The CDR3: CSTRDRGSGEQYF. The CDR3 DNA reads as TGCAGCACTCGGGACAGGGGGTCGGGAGAGCAGTACTTC.

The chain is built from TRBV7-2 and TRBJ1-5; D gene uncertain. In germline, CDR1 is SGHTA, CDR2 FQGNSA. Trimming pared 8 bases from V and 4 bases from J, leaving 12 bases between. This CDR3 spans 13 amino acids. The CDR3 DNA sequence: TGTGCCAGCGCTGGCAGGTTTAATCAGCCCCAGCATTTT. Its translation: CASAGRFNQPQHF.

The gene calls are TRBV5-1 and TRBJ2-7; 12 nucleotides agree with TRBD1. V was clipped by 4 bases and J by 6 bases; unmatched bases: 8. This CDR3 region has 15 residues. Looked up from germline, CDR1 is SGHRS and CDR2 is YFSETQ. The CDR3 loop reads CASSDSGTGGREQYF. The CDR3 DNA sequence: TGCGCCAGCAGCGACTCCGGGACAGGGGGCCGCGAGCAGTACTTC.